Shown below are 2 T cell receptor beta chains from a single sample sequenced in a study of OX40 agonist ivuxolimab in advanced cancers. The library was generated by the immunoSEQ multiplex PCR assay. TCRdb obtained this table from immuneACCESS and retained in-frame rearrangements with V and J assigned. These tables miss some clones; where compared with another copy, unresolved V genes account for less than half of the shortfall, and the remainder is unexplained. This sample holds some 87,000 clones; about 88% were observed only once. Together, the top ten hold around 0.7% of the sample. The sequencing here drew on CD4+ or CD8+ T cells sorted from blood, taken in a trial of the OX40 agonist ivuxolimab. These receptor sequences come from an adult with an advanced solid tumor such as melanoma, head and neck, liver or kidney cancer.

In DNA, the CDR3 is TGCGCCAGCAGCCAATTGGGGGGGGCCATCCTTTTAGGCTACACCTTC. As protein: CASSQLGGAILLGYTF. V is TRBV4-1 and J is TRBJ1-2, with D possibly TRBD1 on 6 matching bases. Looked up from germline, CDR1 is MGHRA and CDR2 is YSYEKL. Trimming cost V 2 bases and J 8 bases, with 21 bases left between them. This CDR3 has 16 residues.

The V and J genes are TRBV18 and TRBJ2-7; tentative D call: TRBD1 (5 bases). The CDR3 consists of 15 residues. V was cut by 8 bases and J by 0 bases, with 17 bases left in between. Germline-derived CDR1 and CDR2 are KGHSH and LQKENI. The CDR3 region is CASAEQDPSSYEQYF. CDR3 sequence (DNA): TGTGCCAGCGCAGAACAGGACCCCAGCTCCTACGAGCAGTACTTC.